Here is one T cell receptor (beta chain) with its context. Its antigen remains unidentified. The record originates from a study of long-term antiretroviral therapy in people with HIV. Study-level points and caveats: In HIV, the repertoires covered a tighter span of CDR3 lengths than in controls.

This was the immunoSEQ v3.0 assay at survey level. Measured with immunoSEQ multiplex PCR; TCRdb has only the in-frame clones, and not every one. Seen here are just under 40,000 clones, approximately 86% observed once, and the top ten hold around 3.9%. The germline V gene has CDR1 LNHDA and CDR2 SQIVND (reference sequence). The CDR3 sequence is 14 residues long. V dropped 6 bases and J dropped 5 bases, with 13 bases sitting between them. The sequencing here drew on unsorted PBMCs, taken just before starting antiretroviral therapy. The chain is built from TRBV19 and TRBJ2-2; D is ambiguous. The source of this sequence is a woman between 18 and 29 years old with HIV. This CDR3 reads CASSLPWGTGELFF. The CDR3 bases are TGTGCCAGTAGCCTACCGTGGGGAACCGGGGAGCTGTTTTTT.